This T cell receptor (beta chain) is drawn from a study of blood T cells in healthy people across ages. As for this clonotype: The junction does not match germline at one end; this may be a read error.

Donors each provided about 10 milliliters of peripheral blood. Sample-barcoded 5' priming and a J-beta primer mix drove a second PCR of about 6 to 12 cycles. MiXCR was run by TCRdb on the 5' RACE reads, yielding one entry per CDR3 protein. The table lists about 280,000 distinct CDR3 sequences, roughly 26% of them singletons. The germline CDR1 and CDR2 sequences are SGHRS and YFSETQ. The length of the CDR3 is 15 residues. The V and J genes are TRBV5-1 and TRBJ1-4; D might be TRBD1 (5 bases). This clonotype was sampled from a woman between 65 and 79 years old in good health. Specimen: blood. CDR3 DNA sequence: TGCGCCAGCAGCTTGGGGACACATAGCATTGAAAGACTGTTTTTT. Translating it yields CASSLGTHSIERLFF.